The 8 T cell receptor beta chains below come from one sample, sequenced in a study of tumor and adjacent non-tumor tissue in lung cancer. No cell sorting was done before RNA was extracted from the tissue. TCRbeta libraries were built with three rounds of nested PCR, modified from ARM-PCR. TCRdb re-called the multiplex PCR reads with MiXCR, one entry per CDR3 protein. The sample includes some 120,000 distinct CDR3 sequences, 66% of them seen just once. What was sequenced was lung tumor tissue. The receptor source for this set is a man aged 30-40 years with non-small cell lung cancer.

This chain joins TRBV6-5 and TRBJ2-1; D may match TRBD1 or TRBD2 (5 bases each). The CDR3 has 16 amino acids. Looked up from germline, CDR1 is MNHEY and CDR2 is SVGAGI. V gave up 5 bases and J gave up 4 bases, with 18 bases separating them. The CDR3 DNA reads as TGTGCCAGCAGTCGACACGGGGCTAATCTTTACAATGAGCAGTTCTTC. It specifies CASSRHGANLYNEQFF.

Comment on this clonotype: At one end the junction does not follow the germline gene, possibly because of a read error. The V call is TRBV20-1, the J call TRBJ1-1, with unresolved D. This CDR3 has 12 amino acids. CDR1 is DFQATT, CDR2 SNEGSKA, per germline (reference sequence). For the CDR3, the DNA is TGCACTGCTAGAGGCCCGAACACTGAAGCTTTCTTT. Its protein product is CTARGPNTEAFF.

Concerning this clonotype: At one end, the junction sequence differs from germline, possibly due to a read error. The chain combines TRBV6-2 or TRBV6-3 with TRBJ2-1, with D unresolved. CDR1 is MNHEY and CDR2 is SVGEGT in the germline V gene. The CDR3 covers 13 residues. The CDR3 sequence is CASRERSTNEQFF. CDR3 sequence (DNA): TGTGCCAGCAGAGAACGGAGCACTAATGAGCAGTTCTTT.

This sequence joins TRBV7-9 and TRBJ2-5; the match to TRBD2 covers 7 bases. CDR1 is SEHNR, CDR2 FQNEAQ, per germline (reference sequence). The CDR3 is made up of 14 amino acids. With V trimmed by 2 bases and J by 5 bases, 5 bases remained unmatched. The CDR3 DNA reads TGTGCCAGCAGCTTATCGCGGGGGTTCGAGACCCAGTACTTC. Its translation: CASSLSRGFETQYF. Together with reference TRBV7-9 and TRBJ2-5, the CDR3 gives the full variable domain: DTGVSQNPRHKITKRGQNVTFRCDPISEHNRLYWYRQTLGQGPEFLTYFQNEAQLEKSRLLSDRFSAERPKGSFSTLEIQRTEQGDSAMYLCASSLSRGFETQYFGPGTRLLVL.

Points on this clonotype: One base away lies a much larger clone, so this may be a sequencing read error. The conserved closing phenylalanine or tryptophan is absent in this CDR3, likely reflecting a read error. In DNA, the CDR3 is TGTGCCAGCATGGCTAGCGGCTCCTACGAGCAGTACTTG. It translates to CASMASGSYEQYL. V usage is TRBV6-2 or TRBV6-3 and J usage is TRBJ2-7, with 7 bases matching TRBD2. The junction had 3 bases not matched to a gene; V was cut back by 7 bases and J by 0 bases. The germline V gene encodes CDR1 MNHEY and CDR2 SVGEGT. The length of the CDR3 is 13 residues.

This clonotype was observed at least ten times. Here the CDR3 DNA reads TGTGCCAGCAGCTTAGGGCCCGGGGTTGGACAGGGGTGGACCCAGTACTTC. It specifies CASSLGPGVGQGWTQYF. The chain couples TRBV11-2 to TRBJ2-5; 9 bases align to TRBD1. Germline V gene sequence: CDR1 SGHAT, CDR2 FQNNGV. Trimming removed 1 base from V and 7 bases from J; junction bases left unmatched: 13. CDR3 size: 17 residues. The full variable domain, completed using reference TRBV11-2 and TRBJ2-5, is EAGVAQSPRYKIIEKRQSVAFWCNPISGHATLYWYQQILGQGPKLLIQFQNNGVVDDSQLPKDRFSAERLKGVDSTLKIQPAKLEDSAVYLCASSLGPGVGQGWTQYFGPGTRLLVL.

In regard to this clonotype: The junction differs from germline at one of its ends, possibly a read error. This chain links TRBV18 with TRBJ2-5; D is unclear. Looked up from germline, CDR1 is KGHSH and CDR2 is LQKENI. This CDR3 has 12 residues. The chain's CDR3 is CASSSPSETQYF. DNA of the CDR3: TGTGCCAGCTCATCACCTTCGGAGACCCAGTACTTC.

The chain combines TRBV12-3 or TRBV12-4 with TRBJ1-2; no clear D. The CDR3 contains 14 residues. The V end was cut by 3 bases, the J end by 5 bases, with 13 bases between. The CDR3 bases are TGTGCCAGCAGTTTTGTAACCCGGAGGTATGGCTACACCTTC. This encodes CASSFVTRRYGYTF.